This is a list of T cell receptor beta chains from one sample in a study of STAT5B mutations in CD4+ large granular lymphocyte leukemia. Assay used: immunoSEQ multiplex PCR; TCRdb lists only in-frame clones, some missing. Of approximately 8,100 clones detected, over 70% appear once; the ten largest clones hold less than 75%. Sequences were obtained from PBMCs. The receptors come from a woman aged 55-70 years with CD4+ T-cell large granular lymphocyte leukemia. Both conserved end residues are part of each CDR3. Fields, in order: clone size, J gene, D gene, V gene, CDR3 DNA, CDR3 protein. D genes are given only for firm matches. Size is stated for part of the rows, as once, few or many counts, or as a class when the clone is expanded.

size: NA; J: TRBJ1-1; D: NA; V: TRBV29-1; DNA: TGCAGCGTTATGACTACCGGGGGCACTGAAGCTTTCTTT; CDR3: CSVMTTGGTEAFF
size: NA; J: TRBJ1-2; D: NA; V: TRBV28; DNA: TGTGCCAGCACCCCGAGGGGCTATGGCTACACCTTC; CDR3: CASTPRGYGYTF
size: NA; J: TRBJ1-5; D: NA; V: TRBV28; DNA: TGTGCCAGCAGTGCCTCCCTGCAGCCCCAGCATTTT; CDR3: CASSASLQPQHF
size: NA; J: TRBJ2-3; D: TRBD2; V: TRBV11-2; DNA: TGTGCCAGCAGCTCGGGACTAGCTCTAGGCACAGATACGCAGTATTTT; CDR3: CASSSGLALGTDTQYF
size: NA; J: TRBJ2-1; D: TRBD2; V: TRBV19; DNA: TGTGCCAGTAGTAGTTATGCGGGAGGGGGGAGGAGCAATGAGCAGTTCTTC; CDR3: CASSSYAGGGRSNEQFF
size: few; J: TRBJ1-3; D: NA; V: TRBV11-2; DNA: TGTGCCAGCAGCACCGGGGGGACCCACGGTGGAAACACCATATATTTT; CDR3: CASSTGGTHGGNTIYF
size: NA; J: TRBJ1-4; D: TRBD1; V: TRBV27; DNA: TGTGCCAGCACCAGGACAGGGTCAACTAATGAAAAACTGTTTTTT; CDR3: CASTRTGSTNEKLFF
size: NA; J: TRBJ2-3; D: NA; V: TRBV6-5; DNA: TGTGCCAGCAGTTACCGGACCTCCACAGATACGCAGTATTTT; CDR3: CASSYRTSTDTQYF
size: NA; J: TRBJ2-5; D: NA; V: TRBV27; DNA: TGTGCCAGCAGTTTATTTCCCACAGGTCGACAAGAGACCCAGTACTTC; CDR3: CASSLFPTGRQETQYF
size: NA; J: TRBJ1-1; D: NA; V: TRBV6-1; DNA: TGTGCCGGAGGGACATTGAACACTGAAGCTTTCTTT; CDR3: CAGGTLNTEAFF
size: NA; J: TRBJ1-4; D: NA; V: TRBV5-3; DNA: TGTGCCAGAAGCTTGGCCCTAATGGGGTCTAGGGCGGAGGCAACTAATGAAAAACTGTTTTTT; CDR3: CARSLALMGSRAEATNEKLFF
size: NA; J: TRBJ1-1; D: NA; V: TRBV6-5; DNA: TGTGCCAGCAGTTACTCGGTTCAGAACACTGAAGCTTTCTTT; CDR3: CASSYSVQNTEAFF
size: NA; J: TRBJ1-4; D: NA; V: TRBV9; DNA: TGTGCCAGCAGCGCCCCCCAGGGGTACGGGACTTATGAAAAACTGTTTTTT; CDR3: CASSAPQGYGTYEKLFF
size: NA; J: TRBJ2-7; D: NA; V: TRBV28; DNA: TGTGCCAGCAGTGAGAGAGACGAGCAGTACTTC; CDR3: CASSERDEQYF
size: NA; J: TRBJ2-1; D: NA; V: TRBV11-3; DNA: TGTGCCAGCAGCTTAGAGGCCAGGAAACATGAGCAGTTCTTC; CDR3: CASSLEARKHEQFF
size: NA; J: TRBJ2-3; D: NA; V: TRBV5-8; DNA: TGTGCCAGCAGCTTGTCCGGGGATACGCAGTATTTT; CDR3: CASSLSGDTQYF
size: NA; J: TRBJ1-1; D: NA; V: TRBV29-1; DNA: TGCAGCGCAATGTGGGACGGAATGAACACTGAAGCTTTCTTT; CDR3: CSAMWDGMNTEAFF
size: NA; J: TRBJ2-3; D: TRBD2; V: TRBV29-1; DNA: TGCAGCGTTGATGGGACTAGCGGCCGCACAGATACGCAGTATTTT; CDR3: CSVDGTSGRTDTQYF
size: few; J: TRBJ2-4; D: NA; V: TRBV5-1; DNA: TGCGCCAGCAGCTTGGATACAGCGGCAAACATTCAGTACTTC; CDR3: CASSLDTAANIQYF
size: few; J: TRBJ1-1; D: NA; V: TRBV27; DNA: TGTGCCAGCAGTTTATCGGGGAGCAGGATGAACACTGAAGCTTTCTTT; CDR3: CASSLSGSRMNTEAFF
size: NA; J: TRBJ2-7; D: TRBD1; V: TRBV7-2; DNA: TGTGCCAGCAGCCCCCGGGACAGCCTAAGCTACGAGCAGTACTTC; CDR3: CASSPRDSLSYEQYF
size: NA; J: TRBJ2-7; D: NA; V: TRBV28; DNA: TGTGCCAGCAGTCCTTACAGGGGAGGATCCTACGAGCAGTACTTC; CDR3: CASSPYRGGSYEQYF
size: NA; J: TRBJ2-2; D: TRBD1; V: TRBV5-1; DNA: TGCGCCAGCAGTTCATCCGGGACAGGGATCACCGGGGAGCTGTTTTTT; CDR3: CASSSSGTGITGELFF
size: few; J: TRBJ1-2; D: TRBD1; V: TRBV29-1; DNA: TGCAGCGTTGCCCGGACAGGCCAAGAGTATGGCTACACCTTC; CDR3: CSVARTGQEYGYTF
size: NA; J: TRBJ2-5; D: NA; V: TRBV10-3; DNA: TGTGCCATCAGTGAGATCCCAGAGACCCAGTACTTC; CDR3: CAISEIPETQYF
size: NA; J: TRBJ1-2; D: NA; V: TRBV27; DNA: TGTGCCAGCAGTCACTGGGCCCGAGGGAACTATGGCTACACCTTC; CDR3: CASSHWARGNYGYTF
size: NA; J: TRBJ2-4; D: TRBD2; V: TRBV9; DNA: TGTGCCAGCAGCGAGGGAGGGTCCCTAGCCAAAAACATTCAGTACTTC; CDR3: CASSEGGSLAKNIQYF
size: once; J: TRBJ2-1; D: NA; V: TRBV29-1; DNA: TGCAGCGTTGAAGTAAGGACACACAATGAGCAGTTCTTC; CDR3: CSVEVRTHNEQFF
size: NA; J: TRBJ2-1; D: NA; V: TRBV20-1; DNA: TGCAGTGCTGGGGGGGGCGATGAGCAGTTCTTC; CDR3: CSAGGGDEQFF
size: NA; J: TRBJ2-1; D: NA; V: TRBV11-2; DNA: TGTGCCAGCAGCTTAGATATGTACAATGAGCAGTTCTTC; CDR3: CASSLDMYNEQFF
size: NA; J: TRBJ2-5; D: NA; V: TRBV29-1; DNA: TGCAGCGTTTTGGGTTACCCCCAAGAGACCCAGTACTTC; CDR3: CSVLGYPQETQYF
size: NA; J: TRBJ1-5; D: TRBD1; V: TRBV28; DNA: TGTGCCAGCAGCCTTATGGACAGGGGGCCTGGCAATCAGCCCCAGCATTTT; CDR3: CASSLMDRGPGNQPQHF
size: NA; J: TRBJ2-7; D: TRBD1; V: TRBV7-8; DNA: TGTGCCAGCAGAGGAGTACAGGGGGGCCGGCGGGAGCAGTACTTC; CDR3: CASRGVQGGRREQYF
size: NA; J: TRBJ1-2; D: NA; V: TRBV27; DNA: TGTGCCAGCAGTTTATCTGGGCAGGGGAACTATGGCTACACCTTC; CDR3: CASSLSGQGNYGYTF
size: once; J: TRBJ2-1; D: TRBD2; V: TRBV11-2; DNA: TGTGCCAGCAGCTTAGGAGCGGGAGGCGGGGATGAGCAGTTCTTC; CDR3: CASSLGAGGGDEQFF
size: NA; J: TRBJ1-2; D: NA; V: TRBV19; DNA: TGTGCCAGTAGTATTGGCAGGCTATCCTATGGCTACACCTTC; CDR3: CASSIGRLSYGYTF
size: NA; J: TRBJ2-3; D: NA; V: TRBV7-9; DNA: TGTGCCAGCATCGCGCCGGGGGTTAGCACAGATACGCAGTATTTT; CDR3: CASIAPGVSTDTQYF
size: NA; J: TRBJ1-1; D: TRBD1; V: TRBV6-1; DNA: TGTGCCAGCAGCCTAGGGGGCGGGAACACTGAAGCTTTCTTT; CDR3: CASSLGGGNTEAFF
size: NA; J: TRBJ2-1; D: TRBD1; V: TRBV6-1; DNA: TGTGCCAGCAGTGAAGTGGCAGGGGGTTATGAGCAGTTCTTC; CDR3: CASSEVAGGYEQFF
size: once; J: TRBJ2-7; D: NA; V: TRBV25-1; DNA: TGTGCCAGCAGCGGGTGGGGCAACTCCTCCTACGAGCAGTACTTC; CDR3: CASSGWGNSSYEQYF
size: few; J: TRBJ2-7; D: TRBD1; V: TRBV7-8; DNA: TGTGCCAGCAGCTTAGCGGGGACAGCCTTGACCTACGAGCAGTACTTC; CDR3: CASSLAGTALTYEQYF
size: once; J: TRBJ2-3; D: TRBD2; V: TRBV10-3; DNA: TGTGCCATCAGGGGGGGGGCTAGCGGGAGTTTGGATACGCAGTATTTT; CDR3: CAIRGGASGSLDTQYF